These 30 T cell receptor beta chains originate from one sample sequenced in a study of control samples from healthy donors and cancer patients. Clones were read by immunoSEQ multiplex PCR, and TCRdb kept only the in-frame ones, dropping some. The sample consists of about 20,000 clones, 86% of them appearing once. Sequenced input: PBMCs. Every receptor here comes from a woman in her seventies with colorectal cancer.

The chain carries TRBV7-2 and TRBJ1-5; D might be TRBD1 (6 bases). The germline V gene has CDR1 SGHTA and CDR2 FQGNSA. This CDR3 comprises 15 residues. With 5 bases removed from V and 0 bases from J, the gap between germline ends came to 11 bases. Written as DNA, the CDR3 is TGTGCCAGCAGCCCCTCAGGGGTTAGCAATCAGCCCCAGCATTTT. This gives the protein CASSPSGVSNQPQHF.

The rearrangement links TRBV9 to TRBJ2-7, with 12 bases fitting TRBD2. The CDR3 loop spans 15 amino acids. J gave up 7 bases and V 0 bases, and 5 bases lay outside the gene matches. Germline V lookup: CDR1 SGDLS, CDR2 YYNGEE. The CDR3 DNA reads TGTGCCAGCAGCGTAGGGACTAGCGGGATATGGGAGCAGTACTTC. It yields the protein CASSVGTSGIWEQYF. The entire variable domain, with the rest obtained from reference TRBV9 and TRBJ2-7, is as follows: DSGVTQTPKHLITATGQRVTLRCSPRSGDLSVYWYQQSLDQGLQFLIQYYNGEERAKGNILERFSAQQFPDLHSELNLSSLELGDSALYFCASSVGTSGIWEQYFGPGTRLTVT.

The chain joins TRBV29-1 to TRBJ1-5; no firm D call. CDR3 length: 12 amino acids. V was clipped by 7 bases and J by 3 bases, with 10 bases between them. Per the germline V gene, CDR1 is SQVTM and CDR2 is ANQGSEA. CDR3 sequence: CSGGDPNQPQHF. The DNA for the CDR3 is TGCAGCGGTGGGGATCCCAATCAGCCCCAGCATTTT.

The chain is built from TRBV21-1 and TRBJ2-5; TRBD2, the table's D call, was not compared with the DNA. TRBV21-1 counts as a pseudogene. The CDR3 contains 15 residues. The CDR3 reads CASSGRGAGEETQYF. CDR3 bases: TGTGCCAGCAGCGGACGAGGTGCGGGAGAGGAGACCCAGTACTTC.

The chain has TRBV7-8 and TRBJ2-7, with 12 positions matching TRBD2. The CDR3 is made up of 15 amino acids. V shed 5 bases, J shed 7 bases, and the junction held 9 bases outside the gene matches. Germline lookup yields CDR1 SGHVS and CDR2 FQNEAQ. This chain's CDR3 is CASSPLAGGPGEQYF. CDR3 DNA sequence: TGTGCCAGCAGCCCGCTAGCGGGAGGGCCGGGTGAGCAGTACTTC.

The chain employs TRBV29-1 and TRBJ1-2; no firm D call. The CDR3 length is 14 residues. The germline gives CDR1 SQVTM, CDR2 ANQGSEA. The germline V and J ends were trimmed by 0 bases and 8 bases, with 16 bases remaining between them. This CDR3 is CSVEDALGDHGYTF. The DNA for the CDR3 is TGCAGCGTTGAAGATGCCCTAGGAGACCACGGCTACACCTTC.

The V call is TRBV4-3, the J call TRBJ1-1; weak D call: TRBD1 (6 bases). Trimming removed 4 bases from V and 6 bases from J, with 12 bases in between. Germline CDR1 and CDR2: LGHNA and YSLEER. The CDR3 runs 13 residues. As DNA, the CDR3 is TGCGCCAGCAGCCGTACAGAGGGGGCTGAAGCTTTCTTT. This sequence encodes CASSRTEGAEAFF.

The chain has TRBV11-2 and TRBJ2-1, with 7 bases matching TRBD1. The CDR3 runs to 15 residues. Germline CDR1 is SGHAT and CDR2 is FQNNGV. V trimming: 2 bases; J trimming: 1 base; junction bases outside the gene matches: 2. CDR3 in amino acids: CASSLRGQSYNEQFF. The DNA for the CDR3 is TGTGCCAGCAGCTTACGGGGACAGTCCTACAATGAGCAGTTCTTC.

The chain links TRBV6-2 or TRBV6-3 to TRBJ2-7; TRBD1 matches 9 bases. Germline V lookup: CDR1 MNHEY, CDR2 SVGEGT. This CDR3 spans 15 amino acids. V was clipped by 3 bases and J by 4 bases; unmatched bases: 7. The CDR3 sequence is CASSYAGTGSYEQYF. The CDR3 bases are TGTGCCAGCAGTTATGCCGGGACAGGGTCTTACGAGCAGTACTTC.

The rearrangement joins TRBV7-3 to TRBJ2-2; 8 bases match TRBD2. CDR1 and CDR2 (germline): SGHTA, FQGTGA. The CDR3 contains 16 residues. The V gene end was trimmed by 3 bases and the J gene end by 3 bases; junction bases not matched to a gene: 6. CDR3 DNA: TGTGCCAGCAGCTTTGGACTAGCCCCCGACACCGGGGAGCTGTTTTTT. It is translated as CASSFGLAPDTGELFF.

This clone is deemed medium-sized. V usage is TRBV6-5 and J usage is TRBJ1-2, with 7 positions matching TRBD1. The CDR3 consists of 12 residues. Germline V gene sequence: CDR1 MNHEY, CDR2 SVGAGI. The V and J ends lost 2 bases and 8 bases, in that order; junction bases with no gene match: 2. The CDR3 sequence: CASSYEGAGYTF. Written as DNA, the CDR3 is TGTGCCAGCAGTTACGAGGGGGCAGGCTACACCTTC.

The genes are TRBV5-6 and TRBJ2-7; the match to TRBD2 covers 10 bases. Per the germline V gene, CDR1 is SGHDT and CDR2 is YYEEEE. J lost 3 bases, V lost 0 bases, and 3 bases had no gene match. The CDR3 is 15 residues long. The CDR3 loop reads CASSLASGSFYEQYF. For the CDR3, the DNA is TGTGCCAGCAGCTTGGCTAGCGGGAGTTTCTACGAGCAGTACTTC.

The rearrangement links TRBV7-8 to TRBJ1-1; D ambiguous. The germline CDR1 and CDR2 sequences are SGHVS and FQNEAQ. Trimming removed 2 bases at V and 7 bases at J, with 5 bases between. The CDR3 sequence is 11 residues long. The chain's CDR3 is CASSLTYEAFF. CDR3 bases: TGTGCCAGCAGCTTAACTTATGAAGCTTTCTTT.

The V gene is TRBV6-2 or TRBV6-3, the J gene TRBJ2-1, with TRBD2 identical over 8 bases. This CDR3 is 16 amino acids long. Germline-derived CDR1 and CDR2 are MNHEY and SVGEGT. J gave up 8 bases and V 2 bases, and 11 bases lay outside the gene matches. Here the CDR3 DNA reads TGTGCCAGCAGTTACCTCGGACTAGCCCCTACGGATGAGCAGTTCTTC. Residues: CASSYLGLAPTDEQFF.

This clone has just one count. CDR3 in DNA: TGTGCCAGCAGCTACGGCTGGCCTGGGGCCAACGTCCTGACTTTC. It is translated as CASSYGWPGANVLTF. The chain uses TRBV7-3 and TRBJ2-6; D gene uncertain. The germline V gene encodes CDR1 SGHTA and CDR2 FQGTGA. The CDR3 length is 15 residues. V lost 4 bases and J 2 bases, leaving 9 bases between the germline ends.

The CDR3 coding sequence is TGTGCCAGCCTGGGGGGGACCAACACCGGGGAGCTGTTTTTT. Its protein is CASLGGTNTGELFF. This chain links TRBV27 with TRBJ2-2, with 7 bases fitting TRBD2. Germline V gene sequence: CDR1 MNHEY, CDR2 SMNVEV (reference sequence). With V trimmed by 8 bases and J by 2 bases, 5 bases remained unmatched. This CDR3 spans 14 amino acids.

V and J are TRBV5-5 and TRBJ1-5; TRBD1 might be the D (5 bases). This CDR3 contains 17 residues. The V end was cut by 4 bases, the J end by 2 bases, with 19 bases between. CDR1 and CDR2 (germline): SGHKS, YYEKEE (reference sequence). The CDR3, as DNA: TGTGCCAGCAGCCGTGGTGGGGAGATAGGGGGCAATCAGCCCCAGCATTTT. Its translation: CASSRGGEIGGNQPQHF.

This clone occurred a few times. The junction differs from germline at one of its ends, possibly a read error. The chain joins TRBV4-3 to TRBJ2-2; no clear D. The CDR3 spans 14 residues. Germline CDR1 LGHNA, CDR2 YSLEER. The CDR3 protein is CASSEDRNTGELFF. The CDR3, as DNA: TGCGCCAGCAGCGAAGACCGGAACACCGGGGAGCTGTTTTTT.

V and J are TRBV5-1 and TRBJ2-7, with a possible D match to TRBD2 (6 bases). Germline values: CDR1 SGHRS, CDR2 YFSETQ. Trimming stripped 5 bases from V and 2 bases from J, with 17 bases between. The CDR3 sequence is 15 residues long. CDR3 region: CASSGGGSGAYEQYF. The CDR3 DNA follows: TGCGCCAGCAGTGGCGGAGGGAGCGGCGCCTACGAGCAGTACTTC.

This sequence joins TRBV27 and TRBJ2-7; TRBD1 agrees at 9 bases. Germline CDR1 and CDR2: MNHEY and SMNVEV (reference sequence). J gave up 3 bases and V 4 bases, and 7 bases lay outside the gene matches. CDR3 length: 15 residues. CDR3 coding DNA: TGTGCCAGCAGTTCCGGACAGGGGTTGGGCTACGAGCAGTACTTC. Protein sequence: CASSSGQGLGYEQYF.

The chain couples TRBV11-2 to TRBJ2-3; no clear D gene. Germline V gene lookup returns CDR1 SGHAT and CDR2 FQNNGV. Trimming took 5 bases from V and 4 from J, leaving 10 bases between them. This CDR3 has 13 amino acids. The DNA for the CDR3 is TGTGCCAGCAGCAACCTCACTCCAGATACGCAGTATTTT. It encodes CASSNLTPDTQYF.

The chain links TRBV11-2 to TRBJ2-7; 7 bases map to TRBD2. Germline V gene lookup returns CDR1 SGHAT and CDR2 FQNNGV. The CDR3 runs to 12 residues. V lost 8 bases and J lost 4; bases outside the gene matches: 5. In DNA, the CDR3 is TGTGCCAGCGGGGGGGTAGGGTACGAGCAGTACTTC. This translates into CASGGVGYEQYF.

The chain couples TRBV28 to TRBJ2-7, with D hard to call. CDR1 and CDR2 (germline): MDHEN, SYDVKM. Trimming shortened V by 4 bases and J by 3 bases, and 13 bases separated the two germline ends. There are 14 residues in the CDR3. The chain's CDR3 is CASSSRLKYYEQYF. The CDR3 DNA sequence: TGTGCCAGCAGTTCCCGACTCAAGTACTACGAGCAGTACTTC.

The chain has TRBV6-5 and TRBJ1-2; the D is unclear. In germline, CDR1 is MNHEY, CDR2 SVGAGI. Trimming shortened V by 5 bases and J by 8 bases, and 18 bases separated the two germline ends. The CDR3 is 14 amino acids. CDR3 nucleotide sequence: TGTGCCAGCAGTCGGGATCGGCGAATGGAGGGCTACACCTTC. It translates to CASSRDRRMEGYTF.

This clone was seen once. The chain has TRBV6-5 and TRBJ1-1, with 7 bases lining up with TRBD1. Germline V CDR1 and CDR2: MNHEY, SVGAGI. This CDR3 is built from 14 residues. V shed 10 bases and J 2 bases; nucleotides not matched to a gene: 10. This CDR3 is CAIVAGTENTEAFF. CDR3 sequence (DNA): TGTGCCATCGTTGCCGGGACAGAAAACACTGAAGCTTTCTTT.

The chain uses TRBV28 and TRBJ2-1, with 8 bases identical to TRBD2. J was trimmed by 5 bases and V by 10 bases; bases with no gene match: 16. Germline-derived CDR1 and CDR2 are MDHEN and SYDVKM. CDR3 size: 16 residues. CDR3 nucleotides: TGTGCCACCCTCCCCTCGGGGCTAGCGGGTGACAATGAGCAGTTCTTC. Amino acid sequence: CATLPSGLAGDNEQFF.

This chain connects TRBV11-3 to TRBJ2-3; the match to TRBD1 covers 9 bases. Unmatched junction bases numbered 2, after V lost 5 bases and J lost 5 bases. The CDR3 has 13 amino acids. CDR1 and CDR2 (germline): SGHNT, YENEEA. CDR3 protein: CASSRTGVDTQYF. The CDR3 nucleotides read TGTGCCAGCAGCCGGACAGGGGTAGATACGCAGTATTTT.

This rearrangement joins TRBV30 to TRBJ2-7; 10 bases fit TRBD1. This CDR3 has 13 amino acids. J gave up 4 bases and V 6 bases, and 6 bases lay outside the gene matches. CDR1 GTSNPN and CDR2 SVGIG come from the germline V gene (reference sequence). The DNA for the CDR3 is TGTGCCTGTAAGGGACAGGGGAGGTACGAGCAGTACTTC. It codes for CACKGQGRYEQYF.

The chain links TRBV6-5 to TRBJ1-1, with 7 bases that match TRBD1. This CDR3 has 13 residues. From germline, CDR1 is MNHEY and CDR2 SVGAGI. V gave up 6 bases and J gave up 10 bases; unmatched junction bases: 11. The CDR3: CASRRAGGVRAFF. The CDR3 nucleotides are TGTGCCAGCAGACGGGCAGGGGGAGTACGAGCTTTCTTT.

A note on this clone: A junction end diverges from the germline sequence, so it may reflect a read error. The rearrangement uses TRBV4-1 and TRBJ1-1; D unresolved. CDR1 MGHRA and CDR2 YSYEKL come from the germline V gene. The CDR3 is 15 amino acids. This CDR3 is CASSQDRALNTEAFF. Here the CDR3 DNA reads TGCGCCAGCAGCCAAGATCGGGCCCTGAATACTGAAGCTTTCTTT.